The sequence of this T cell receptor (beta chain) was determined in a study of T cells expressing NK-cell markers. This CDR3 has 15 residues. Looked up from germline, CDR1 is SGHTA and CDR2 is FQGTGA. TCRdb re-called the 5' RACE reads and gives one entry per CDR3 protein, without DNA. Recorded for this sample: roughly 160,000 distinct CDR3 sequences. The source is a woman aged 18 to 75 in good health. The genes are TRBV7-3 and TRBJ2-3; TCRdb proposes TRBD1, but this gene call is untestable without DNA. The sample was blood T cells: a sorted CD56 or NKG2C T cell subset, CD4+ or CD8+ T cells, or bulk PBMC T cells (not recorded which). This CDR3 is CASAPGTLSTDTQYF.